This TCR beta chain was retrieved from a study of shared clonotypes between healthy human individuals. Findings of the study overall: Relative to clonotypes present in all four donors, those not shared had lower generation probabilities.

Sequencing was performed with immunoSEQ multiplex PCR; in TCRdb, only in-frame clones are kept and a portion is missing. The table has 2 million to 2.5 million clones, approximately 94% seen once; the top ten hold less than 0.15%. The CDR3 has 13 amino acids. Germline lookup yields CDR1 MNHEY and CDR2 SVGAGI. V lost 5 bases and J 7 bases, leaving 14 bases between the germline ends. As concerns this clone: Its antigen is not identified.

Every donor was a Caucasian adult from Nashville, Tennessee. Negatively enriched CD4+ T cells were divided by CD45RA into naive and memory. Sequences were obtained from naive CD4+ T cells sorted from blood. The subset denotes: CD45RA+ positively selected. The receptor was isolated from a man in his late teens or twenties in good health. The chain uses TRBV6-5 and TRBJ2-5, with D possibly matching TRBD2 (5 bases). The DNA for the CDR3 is TGTGCCAGCAGTGGCCCGGAGGAAGGGACCCAGTACTTC. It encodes CASSGPEEGTQYF.